This T cell receptor (beta chain) is drawn from a study of blood T cell repertoires in COVID-19. As for the study in general: T cells, B-cell-depleted T cells, or PBMCs supplied cDNA or gDNA.

As processed by the authors: Amplification of reference gene primers was used by the study to estimate nucleated cell counts. TCRdb's copy holds only in-frame clones and misses some; the assay was immunoSEQ multiplex PCR. V and J calls and clone size are those listed in that table; D and trimming were worked out from the DNA. The sample includes about 170,000 clones, 88% seen only once; the top ten take about 2.1%. The CDR3 is 15 amino acids. Germline V gene data show CDR1 as SGHAT and CDR2 as FQNNGV. Trimming removed 1 base from V and 3 bases from J; junction bases left unmatched: 4. This rearrangement joins TRBV11-2 to TRBJ2-3; 7 bases map to TRBD2. This TCR derives from a man aged 45-60 years who had recovered from COVID-19. Sequencing was done on a sample of peripheral blood. This CDR3 is CASSLAGGRTDTQYF. The CDR3 DNA reads as TGTGCCAGCAGCTTAGCGGGAGGAAGGACAGATACGCAGTATTTT.